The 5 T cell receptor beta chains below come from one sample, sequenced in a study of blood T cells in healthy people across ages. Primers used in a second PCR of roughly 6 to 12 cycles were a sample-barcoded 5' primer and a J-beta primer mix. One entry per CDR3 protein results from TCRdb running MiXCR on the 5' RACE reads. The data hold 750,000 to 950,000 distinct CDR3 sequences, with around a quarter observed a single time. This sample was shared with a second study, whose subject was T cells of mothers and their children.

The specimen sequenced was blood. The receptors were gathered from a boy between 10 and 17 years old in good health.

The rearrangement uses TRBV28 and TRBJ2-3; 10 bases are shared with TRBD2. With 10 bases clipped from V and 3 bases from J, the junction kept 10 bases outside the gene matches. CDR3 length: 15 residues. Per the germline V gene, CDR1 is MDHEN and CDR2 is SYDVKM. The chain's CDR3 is CATHLASGGTDTQYF. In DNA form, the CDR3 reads TGTGCCACCCATCTTGCTAGCGGGGGTACAGATACGCAGTATTTT.

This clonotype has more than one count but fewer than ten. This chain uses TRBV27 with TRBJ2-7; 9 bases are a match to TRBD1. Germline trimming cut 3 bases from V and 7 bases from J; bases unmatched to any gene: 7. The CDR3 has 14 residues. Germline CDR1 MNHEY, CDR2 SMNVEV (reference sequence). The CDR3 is CASSFTGTGREQYF. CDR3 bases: TGTGCCAGCAGTTTTACCGGGACAGGGAGAGAGCAGTACTTC.

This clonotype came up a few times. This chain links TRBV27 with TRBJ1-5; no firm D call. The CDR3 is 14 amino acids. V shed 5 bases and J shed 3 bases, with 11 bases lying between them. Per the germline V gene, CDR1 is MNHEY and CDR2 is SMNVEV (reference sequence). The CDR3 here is CASSPNVPNQPQHF. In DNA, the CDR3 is TGTGCCAGCAGTCCTAACGTCCCCAATCAGCCCCAGCATTTT.

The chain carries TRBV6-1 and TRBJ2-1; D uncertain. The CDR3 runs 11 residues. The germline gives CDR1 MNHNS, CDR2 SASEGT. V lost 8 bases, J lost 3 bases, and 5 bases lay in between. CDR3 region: CASVLYNEQFF. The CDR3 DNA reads TGTGCCAGCGTACTCTACAATGAGCAGTTCTTC.

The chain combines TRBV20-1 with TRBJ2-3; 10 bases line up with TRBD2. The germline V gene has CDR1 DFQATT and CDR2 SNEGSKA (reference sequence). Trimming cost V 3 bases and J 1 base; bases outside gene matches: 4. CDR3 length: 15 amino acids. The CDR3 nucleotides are TGCAGTGCTAGCCCCGGGACTAGCGGCACAGATACGCAGTATTTT. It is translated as CSASPGTSGTDTQYF.